This record covers a single TCR beta chain. Its specificity is unknown. Deletions cut 3 bases from V and 2 bases from J, with 10 bases between. The V gene's germline CDR1 is SQVTM and CDR2 ANQGSEA. The CDR3 loop spans 13 amino acids. The sample comes from a study of early T cells in non-severe SARS-CoV-2 infection. Study information: Sequencing was performed on bulk RNA from unsorted whole blood, leaving chains unpaired. Regarding the study as a whole: Anti-spike CD8 responses were favored in VDJdb matching, and private and CD4 specificities were missed.

The TCR library protocol was used to attach unique molecular identifiers. These identifiers were attached to individual cDNA molecules. TCRdb used MiXCR to reprocess the 5' RACE reads, holding one entry per CDR3 protein. The data show 50,000 to 55,000 distinct CDR3 sequences, about a tenth seen once. The chain carries TRBV29-1 and TRBJ1-2; D might be TRBD1 (6 bases). The clonotype was recovered from an adult who was a healthcare worker with PCR-confirmed SARS-CoV-2 infection or an uninfected control (not recorded which). The sample taken for sequencing was whole blood. The CDR3 region has the DNA TGCAGCGTTGAGGACAGTTCAAACTATGGCTACACCTTC. It yields the protein CSVEDSSNYGYTF. The whole variable domain, filled in from reference TRBV29-1 and TRBJ1-2, reads SAVISQKPSRDICQRGTSLTIQCQVDSQVTMMFWYRQQPGQSLTLIATANQGSEATYESGFVIDKFPISRPNLTFSTLTVSNMSPEDSSIYLCSVEDSSNYGYTFGSGTRLTVV.